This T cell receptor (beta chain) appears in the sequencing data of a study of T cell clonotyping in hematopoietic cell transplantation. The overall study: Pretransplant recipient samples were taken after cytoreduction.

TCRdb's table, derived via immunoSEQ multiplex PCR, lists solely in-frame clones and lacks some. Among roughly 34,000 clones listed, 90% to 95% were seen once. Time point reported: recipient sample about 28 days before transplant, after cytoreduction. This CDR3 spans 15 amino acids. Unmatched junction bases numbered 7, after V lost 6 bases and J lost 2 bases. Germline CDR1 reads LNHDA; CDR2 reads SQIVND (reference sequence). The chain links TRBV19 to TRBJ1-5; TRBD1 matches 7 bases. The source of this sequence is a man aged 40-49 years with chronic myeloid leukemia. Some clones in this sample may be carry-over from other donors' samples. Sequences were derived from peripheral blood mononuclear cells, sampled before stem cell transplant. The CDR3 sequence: CASRTRQGGNQPQHF. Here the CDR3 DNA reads TGTGCCAGTAGGACCCGACAGGGAGGCAATCAGCCCCAGCATTTT.